Listed here are 29 T cell receptor beta chains from one sample, sequenced in a study of blood T cell repertoires in COVID-19. The assay was immunoSEQ multiplex PCR, and TCRdb's table has in-frame clones only and misses some. Of fewer than 250,000 clones in the sample, 84% were seen once. The sequenced sample consisted of PBMCs or T cells enriched from blood (not recorded which). These receptors came from a woman aged 40-49 years who had recovered from COVID-19.

The chain links TRBV9 to TRBJ1-2, with D maybe TRBD1 (5 bases). V gave up 0 bases and J gave up 7 bases, with 13 bases separating them. The CDR3 runs to 14 residues. Germline CDR1 and CDR2: SGDLS and YYNGEE. The CDR3 loop is CASSVGQGFFGYTF. DNA for the CDR3: TGTGCCAGCAGCGTAGGGCAGGGTTTCTTTGGCTACACCTTC.

This clone came up once. The chain links TRBV28 to TRBJ1-5; D is perhaps TRBD1 (6 bases). The V end was cut by 6 bases, the J end by 4 bases, with 16 bases between. This CDR3 contains 15 residues. CDR1 and CDR2 from the germline V gene are MDHEN and SYDVKM. CDR3 sequence reads: CASRPQGIRNQPQHF. The CDR3 DNA sequence: TGTGCCAGCAGGCCGCAGGGGATAAGGAATCAGCCCCAGCATTTT.

For this clone: One end of the junction is discordant with germline, which a read error may explain. V gene TRBV7-2 combines with J gene TRBJ2-1; the match to TRBD2 covers 10 bases. Germline-derived CDR1 and CDR2 are SGHTA and FQGNSA. The CDR3 has 14 residues. Here the CDR3 DNA reads TGTGCCAGCAGCGTAGCGGGAGGCCTCGGAGTGCAGTTCTTC. Amino acid sequence: CASSVAGGLGVQFF.

J is TRBJ1-1 and V is TRBV12-3 or TRBV12-4; unclear D gene. CDR3 length: 12 amino acids. The V gene lost 6 bases and the J gene lost 5 bases, with 10 bases spanning the gap. CDR3 region: CASSLGRTEAFF. DNA for the CDR3: TGTGCCAGCAGCCTAGGGAGGACTGAAGCTTTCTTT.

The CDR3 sequence is CASSVGTSGTDTQYF. DNA for the CDR3: TGTGCCAGCAGCGTGGGGACTAGCGGCACAGATACGCAGTATTTT. This chain connects TRBV9 to TRBJ2-3; 10 nucleotides align to TRBD2. CDR1 is SGDLS, CDR2 YYNGEE, per germline. The CDR3 extends over 15 amino acids. V lost 2 bases and J lost 1; bases outside the gene matches: 1. Using reference TRBV9 and TRBJ2-3 for the parts outside the CDR3, the full variable domain is DSGVTQTPKHLITATGQRVTLRCSPRSGDLSVYWYQQSLDQGLQFLIQYYNGEERAKGNILERFSAQQFPDLHSELNLSSLELGDSALYFCASSVGTSGTDTQYFGPGTRLTVL.

This chain links TRBV27 with TRBJ1-1; the D gene is possibly TRBD1 (6 bases). CDR1 is MNHEY and CDR2 is SMNVEV in the germline V gene (reference sequence). This CDR3 has 16 residues. Trimming left V 2 bases short and J 4 bases short, with 17 bases between. CDR3 DNA: TGTGCCAGCAGTTTAAGGGGGGGAACGACGGGCACTGAAGCTTTCTTT. This codes for CASSLRGGTTGTEAFF.

This clone was observed a single time. The V and J genes are TRBV3-1 (or the pseudogene TRBV3-2) and TRBJ1-2, with D unresolved. CDR1 is LGHDT, CDR2 YNNKEL, per germline (reference sequence). The CDR3 sequence is 16 residues long. Trimming cost V 0 bases and J 5 bases, with 16 bases left between them. The CDR3 DNA follows: TGTGCCAGCAGCCAAGATCCGGCGGCCAGCGAATATGGCTACACCTTC. Its protein is CASSQDPAASEYGYTF.

The rearrangement uses TRBV27 and TRBJ1-5, with D perhaps matching TRBD1 (6 bases). Germline V lookup: CDR1 MNHEY, CDR2 SMNVEV (reference sequence). V lost 4 bases, J lost 6 bases, and 19 bases lay in between. This CDR3 is built from 16 residues. The CDR3 DNA reads as TGTGCCAGCAGTTACCAACAGGGCCCAATTGGTCAGCCCCAGCATTTT. Its protein product is CASSYQQGPIGQPQHF.

V gene TRBV30 combines with J gene TRBJ1-1; D gene unclear. Germline loops: CDR1 GTSNPN, CDR2 SVGIG (reference sequence). The ends were cut back, 4 bases at V and 0 bases at J, with 12 bases in the middle. This CDR3 region has 14 residues. This CDR3 reads CAWTPAAVNTEAFF. For the CDR3, the DNA is TGTGCCTGGACCCCCGCGGCGGTGAACACTGAAGCTTTCTTT. Using reference TRBV30 and TRBJ1-1 for the parts outside the CDR3, the full variable domain is SQTIHQWPATLVQPVGSPLSLECTVEGTSNPNLYWYRQAAGRGLQLLFYSVGIGQISSEVPQNLSASRPQDRQFILSSKKLLLSDSGFYLCAWTPAAVNTEAFFGQGTRLTVV.

The V gene is TRBV7-9, the J gene TRBJ1-1, with a weak D call TRBD1 (5 bases). The germline gives CDR1 SEHNR, CDR2 FQNEAQ (reference sequence). There are 15 residues in the CDR3. V was clipped by 1 base and J by 1 base, with 10 bases between them. For the CDR3, the DNA is TGTGCCAGCAGCTTAGGTGGGGCACGGAACACTGAAGCTTTCTTT. Amino acids: CASSLGGARNTEAFF.

The chain joins TRBV19 to TRBJ1-1; 10 bases line up with TRBD1. The CDR3 length is 15 residues. From germline, CDR1 is LNHDA and CDR2 SQIVND (reference sequence). The V segment lost 3 bases and the J segment 4 bases; nucleotides outside the gene matches: 5. The CDR3 DNA sequence: TGTGCCAGTAGTATCGACAGGGGGCGAGGCACTGAAGCTTTCTTT. The encoded protein is CASSIDRGRGTEAFF.

The genes are TRBV7-6 and TRBJ2-2; D is undetermined. Germline V CDR1 and CDR2: SGHVS, FNYEAQ. V dropped 3 bases and J dropped 6 bases, with 8 bases sitting between them. This CDR3 contains 13 residues. CDR3 DNA sequence: TGTGCCAGCAGCTTGAGAAGCTCCGGGGAGCTGTTTTTT. Its protein is CASSLRSSGELFF.

V is TRBV5-1 and J is TRBJ1-1, with 7 bases fitting TRBD1. V lost 5 bases, J lost 4 bases, and 5 bases stayed unmatched. CDR1 and CDR2 from the germline V gene are SGHRS and YFSETQ. The CDR3 contains 13 residues. The CDR3 sequence is CASSDRVGTEAFF. DNA for the CDR3: TGCGCCAGCAGTGACAGGGTCGGCACTGAAGCTTTCTTT.

About this clone itself: The identical CDR3 is also encoded by other nucleotide sequences in the sample. The chain is built from TRBV24-1 and TRBJ1-4; TRBD1 aligns across 8 bases. In germline, CDR1 is KGHDR, CDR2 SFDVKD. With V trimmed by 3 bases and J by 11 bases, 7 bases remained unmatched. The CDR3 loop spans 14 amino acids. CDR3 residues: CATSDPGQGEKLFF. The CDR3 DNA follows: TGTGCCACCAGTGATCCCGGACAGGGCGAGAAACTGTTTTTT.

J is TRBJ2-7 and V is TRBV6-2 or TRBV6-3, with D tentatively TRBD1 (7 bases). CDR1 is MNHEY and CDR2 is SVGEGT in the germline V gene. Trimming left V 6 bases short and J 2 bases short, with 14 bases between. The CDR3 runs 14 residues. This chain's CDR3 is CASSWGDSTYEQYV. The CDR3 region has the DNA TGTGCCAGCAGCTGGGGGGACAGCACCTACGAGCAGTACGTC.

The chain employs TRBV6-5 and TRBJ2-2; D gene uncertain. The CDR3 has 13 amino acids. Germline V CDR1 and CDR2: MNHEY, SVGAGI. V gave up 1 base and J gave up 8 bases, with 8 bases separating them. The CDR3 reads CASSYLPGGELFF. The CDR3 nucleotides are TGTGCCAGCAGTTACTTACCCGGTGGGGAGCTGTTTTTT.

This rearrangement joins TRBV3-1 (or the pseudogene TRBV3-2) to TRBJ1-1; a weak D match, TRBD1 (6 bases). With 5 bases removed from V and 8 bases from J, the gap between germline ends came to 12 bases. The CDR3 spans 12 residues. The V gene's germline CDR1 is LGHDT and CDR2 YNNKEL (reference sequence). DNA of the CDR3: TGTGCCAGCAGCAAAGGGGGAGGGGAAGCTTTCTTT. This codes for CASSKGGGEAFF.

The chain joins TRBV11-2 to TRBJ1-5, with 8 bases aligning to TRBD1. The CDR3 runs 15 residues. The germline V gene has CDR1 SGHAT and CDR2 FQNNGV. The V and J ends lost 5 bases and 4 bases, in that order; junction bases with no gene match: 7. The CDR3 loop reads CASSPGQGGNQPQHF. The CDR3 coding sequence is TGTGCCAGCAGCCCTGGACAGGGTGGGAATCAGCCCCAGCATTTT.

CDR3 protein: CASGLASYEQYF. The CDR3 DNA is TGTGCCAGCGGACTAGCATCCTACGAGCAGTACTTC. The gene calls are TRBV6-5 and TRBJ2-7; TRBD2 matches at 8 bases. With 8 bases clipped from V and 1 base from J, the junction kept 1 base outside the gene matches. This CDR3 is built from 12 residues. Germline V gene data show CDR1 as MNHEY and CDR2 as SVGAGI.

The chain combines TRBV27 with TRBJ2-3, with 7 nucleotides matching TRBD2. The CDR3 covers 15 residues. Germline lookup yields CDR1 MNHEY and CDR2 SMNVEV (reference sequence). V lost 2 bases, J lost 1 base, and 3 bases stayed unmatched. CDR3 protein: CASSLGGVGTDTQYF. As DNA, the CDR3 is TGTGCCAGCAGTTTAGGGGGGGTTGGCACAGATACGCAGTATTTT.

This clone was observed a single time. This sequence joins TRBV28 and TRBJ1-3; unclear D gene. This CDR3 contains 15 residues. V lost 4 bases and J 1 base, leaving 11 bases between the germline ends. CDR1 and CDR2 from the germline V gene are MDHEN and SYDVKM. CDR3 in DNA: TGTGCCAGCAGTTACCTGACTCGTTCTGGAAACACCATATATTTT. Translating gives CASSYLTRSGNTIYF.

This clone has a handful of counts. The chain couples TRBV5-1 to TRBJ2-2, with 8 bases that match TRBD2. V was pared by 0 bases and J by 2 bases, with 6 bases of the junction left unmatched. CDR1 is SGHRS, CDR2 YFSETQ, per germline. The CDR3 covers 17 residues. The chain's CDR3 is CASSLEVAGTNTGELFF. For the CDR3, the DNA is TGCGCCAGCAGCTTGGAGGTAGCGGGGACTAACACCGGGGAGCTGTTTTTT.

This clone was seen just once. The V and J genes are TRBV9 and TRBJ2-1; D call uncertain. Germline lookup yields CDR1 SGDLS and CDR2 YYNGEE. CDR3 length: 14 residues. The V end lost 4 bases, the J end lost 4 bases, and 12 bases lay between the germline ends. In nucleotides, the CDR3 is TGTGCCAGCAGCTTCGAGCCCCCTTACAATGAGCAGTTCTTC. It yields the protein CASSFEPPYNEQFF.

This clone appeared once. CDR3 protein: CASSNALQGRDPGTQYF. The DNA for the CDR3 is TGTGCCAGCAGTAACGCCTTACAGGGAAGGGACCCCGGGACCCAGTACTTC. The chain has TRBV27 and TRBJ2-5; tentatively, D is TRBD1 (6 bases). Germline V gene data show CDR1 as MNHEY and CDR2 as SMNVEV (reference sequence). The CDR3 consists of 17 residues. V dropped 5 bases and J dropped 7 bases, with 26 bases sitting between them.

The rearrangement links TRBV7-8 to TRBJ2-7; the D gene is possibly TRBD2 (7 bases). Germline V lookup: CDR1 SGHVS, CDR2 FQNEAQ. The CDR3 contains 16 residues. Deletions cut 4 bases from V and 0 bases from J, with 16 bases between. CDR3 DNA: TGTGCCAGCAGCTCCTGGGGGGGGCGGGACTCCTACGAGCAGTACTTC. Amino acids: CASSSWGGRDSYEQYF.

Notes on this clone: This same CDR3 is encoded by further DNA sequences in the sample. The chain has TRBV6-2 or TRBV6-3 and TRBJ2-7; 12 nucleotides align to TRBD2. This CDR3 is 16 amino acids long. The J segment lost 7 bases and the V segment lost 2 bases, leaving 9 bases of the junction unmatched. CDR1 and CDR2 from the germline V gene are MNHEY and SVGEGT. The CDR3 DNA follows: TGTGCCAGCAGTTACCTCGGACTAGCGGGAAACAGAGAGCAGTACTTC. Its translation: CASSYLGLAGNREQYF.

CDR3 amino acids: CASSQGTSGSNEQFF. CDR3 bases: TGCGCCAGCAGCCAAGGGACTAGCGGGAGCAATGAGCAGTTCTTC. This chain joins TRBV5-1 and TRBJ2-1, with TRBD2 matching over 14 bases. The CDR3 sequence is 15 residues long. V was pared by 4 bases and J by 6 bases, with 3 bases of the junction left unmatched. Germline assignment: CDR1 SGHRS and CDR2 YFSETQ.

V usage is TRBV6-6 and J usage is TRBJ2-6; D is unclear. Per germline, CDR1 MNHNY and CDR2 SVGAGI (reference sequence). Trimming removed 0 bases at V and 0 bases at J, with 6 bases between. The CDR3 contains 16 residues. CDR3 loop: CASSYSLSSGANVLTF. The CDR3 DNA reads as TGTGCCAGCAGTTACTCTTTGAGCTCTGGGGCCAACGTCCTGACTTTC.

This clone came up a few times. The chain couples TRBV9 to TRBJ1-2, with TRBD1 matching over 11 bases. The CDR3 has 15 residues. CDR1 and CDR2 from the germline V gene are SGDLS and YYNGEE. Trimming at V came to 2 bases and at J to 3 bases, leaving 3 bases not matched to a gene. As DNA, the CDR3 is TGTGCCAGCAGCGTCGGACAGGGGGCTGACTATGGCTACACCTTC. This translates into CASSVGQGADYGYTF.